The 20 T cell receptor beta chains below all came from one sample that was sequenced in a study of blood T cell repertoires in COVID-19. The repertoire was sequenced with immunoSEQ multiplex PCR; TCRdb's copy has only in-frame clones and lacks some. The profile shows about 150,000 clones, approximately 83% of them singletons. Material: PBMCs or T cells enriched from blood (not recorded which). These receptors all come from an older man who had been exposed to COVID-19.

The rearrangement joins TRBV7-9 to TRBJ1-6, with D unresolved. CDR1 is SEHNR and CDR2 is FQNEAQ in the germline V gene (reference sequence). The CDR3 totals 17 residues. V lost 4 bases, J lost 9 bases, and 22 bases lay in between. Written as DNA, the CDR3 is TGTGCCAGCAGCTGGAGCGCCGTTGGTCCTCCTTCTTCACCCCTCCACTTT. It codes for CASSWSAVGPPSSPLHF.

The chain joins TRBV28 to TRBJ1-2; D remains ambiguous. The V gene lost 3 bases and the J gene lost 5 bases, with 10 bases spanning the gap. The CDR3 extends over 13 amino acids. Germline loops: CDR1 MDHEN, CDR2 SYDVKM. The CDR3 spells CASSFPGRYGYTF. Here the CDR3 DNA reads TGTGCCAGCAGTTTCCCCGGGAGATATGGCTACACCTTC.

This clone was found a few times. The J gene is TRBJ1-1, the V gene TRBV5-5, with D perhaps matching TRBD1 (6 bases). Per the germline V gene, CDR1 is SGHKS and CDR2 is YYEKEE (reference sequence). This CDR3 has 15 residues. The ends were cut back, 0 bases at V and 5 bases at J, with 14 bases in the middle. Written as DNA, the CDR3 is TGTGCCAGCAGCTTGGATGGCAGGGGTGGAACTGAAGCTTTCTTT. Translated, it gives CASSLDGRGGTEAFF.

The rearrangement joins TRBV5-8 to TRBJ1-2; 7 bases are shared with TRBD1. Germline V lookup: CDR1 SGHTS, CDR2 YDEGEE. The CDR3 contains 13 residues. After removal of 3 bases from V and 3 bases from J, the junction contained 2 bases not matched to a gene. DNA for the CDR3: TGTGCCAGCAGCTCGGGACAGCACTATGGCTACACCTTC. Translated, it gives CASSSGQHYGYTF.

The chain employs TRBV3-1 (or the pseudogene TRBV3-2) and TRBJ2-7, with 9 bases lining up with TRBD2. The CDR3 is 15 amino acids. The V gene's germline CDR1 is LGHDT and CDR2 YNNKEL (reference sequence). J gave up 7 bases and V 0 bases, and 7 bases lay outside the gene matches. The CDR3 reads CASSQDPAGGWEQYF. The DNA of the CDR3 is TGTGCCAGCAGCCAAGACCCAGCGGGGGGATGGGAGCAGTACTTC.

This sequence joins TRBV11-2 and TRBJ2-5; D might be TRBD1 (5 bases). The V end lost 5 bases, the J end lost 4 bases, and 17 bases lay between the germline ends. The CDR3 runs to 15 residues. CDR1 is SGHAT, CDR2 FQNNGV, per germline. The CDR3 loop reads CASSPGSRGGETQYF. DNA of the CDR3: TGTGCCAGCAGCCCCGGCAGTAGGGGCGGAGAGACCCAGTACTTC.

This clone came up once. V gene TRBV6-5 combines with J gene TRBJ1-5, with D possibly matching TRBD1 (6 bases). The CDR3 length is 14 residues. Deletions cut 10 bases from V and 4 bases from J, with 17 bases between. Germline V gene lookup returns CDR1 MNHEY and CDR2 SVGAGI. For the CDR3, the DNA is TGTGCCATCGGGGACATTCTCGGGAATCAGCCCCAGCATTTT. Translating it yields CAIGDILGNQPQHF.

The rearrangement links TRBV7-9 to TRBJ2-1; 8 nucleotides agree with TRBD1. Germline V gives CDR1 SEHNR, CDR2 FQNEAQ (reference sequence). Germline trimming cut 6 bases from V and 3 bases from J; bases unmatched to any gene: 7. The CDR3 contains 15 residues. DNA of the CDR3: TGTGCCAGCAGACTAGACAGGGGCGTCTACAATGAGCAGTTCTTC. Amino acids: CASRLDRGVYNEQFF.

The chain combines TRBV11-2 with TRBJ1-3; 8 bases are a match to TRBD1. V was clipped by 2 bases and J by 0 bases; unmatched bases: 3. The CDR3 extends over 16 amino acids. Germline V gene data show CDR1 as SGHAT and CDR2 as FQNNGV. The CDR3 spells CASSLQGAFSGNTIYF. Here the CDR3 DNA reads TGTGCCAGCAGCTTACAGGGGGCTTTCTCTGGAAACACCATATATTTT.

The chain employs TRBV7-2 and TRBJ2-2, with D possibly TRBD1 on 6 matching bases. This CDR3 is built from 15 residues. Trimming shortened V by 4 bases and J by 1 base, and 10 bases separated the two germline ends. The germline V gene encodes CDR1 SGHTA and CDR2 FQGNSA. In nucleotides, the CDR3 is TGTGCCAGCAGCTACCGGACAGTGAACACCGGGGAGCTGTTTTTT. Amino acids: CASSYRTVNTGELFF. The variable domain in full, with the rest retrieved from reference TRBV7-2 and TRBJ2-2, is GAGVSQSPSNKVTEKGKDVELRCDPISGHTALYWYRQSLGQGLEFLIYFQGNSAPDKSGLPSDRFSAERTGGSVSTLTIQRTQQEDSAVYLCASSYRTVNTGELFFGEGSRLTVL.

The chain links TRBV5-5 to TRBJ1-1, with D unclear. This CDR3 is built from 14 residues. Per the germline V gene, CDR1 is SGHKS and CDR2 is YYEKEE (reference sequence). Trimming shortened V by 3 bases and J by 4 bases, and 13 bases separated the two germline ends. For the CDR3, the DNA is TGTGCCAGCAGCTCTCGGGGAAGTGGCACTGAAGCTTTCTTT. It is translated as CASSSRGSGTEAFF.

This clone was recorded a few times. This sequence joins TRBV15 and TRBJ1-2; D call uncertain. V was clipped by 4 bases and J by 8 bases, with 11 bases between them. CDR1 LNHNV and CDR2 YYDKDF come from the germline V gene (reference sequence). This CDR3 has 12 residues. Written as DNA, the CDR3 is TGTGCCACCAGCAACGAGGTCGGGGGCTACACCTTC. It translates to CATSNEVGGYTF.

This clone was seen only once. The CDR3, as DNA: TGTGCCAGCTCACGAGGACAGGGCAAGGGTATCACCATATATTTT. Its protein product is CASSRGQGKGITIYF. The V gene is TRBV18, the J gene TRBJ1-3; 8 bases line up with TRBD1. The junction had 11 bases not matched to a gene; V was cut back by 4 bases and J by 9 bases. The germline gives CDR1 KGHSH, CDR2 LQKENI. The CDR3 has 15 amino acids.

This clone was observed a handful of times. CDR3 sequence (DNA): TGTGCCTCCAATCTAGCGGCGAGACGAGATACGCAGTATTTT. This translates into CASNLAARRDTQYF. The gene calls are TRBV9 and TRBJ2-3; TRBD2 matches at 7 bases. There are 14 residues in the CDR3. From germline, CDR1 is SGDLS and CDR2 YYNGEE. The ends lost 10 bases at V and 5 bases at J; junction bases unmatched: 13.

This chain links TRBV5-1 with TRBJ1-2; 9 bases fit TRBD1. Unmatched junction bases numbered 4, after V lost 4 bases and J lost 0 bases. Germline CDR1 reads SGHRS; CDR2 reads YFSETQ. The CDR3 totals 15 residues. CDR3: CASSPGQGTNYGYTF. DNA of the CDR3: TGCGCCAGCAGCCCGGGACAGGGCACTAACTATGGCTACACCTTC.

This clone has a single count. The V gene is TRBV19, the J gene TRBJ1-1; D remains ambiguous. The CDR3 is made up of 13 amino acids. V shed 4 bases and J shed 3 bases, with 9 bases lying between them. Germline V CDR1 and CDR2: LNHDA, SQIVND (reference sequence). CDR3 protein: CASSKQEDTEAFF. In DNA form, the CDR3 reads TGTGCCAGTAGTAAGCAGGAGGACACTGAAGCTTTCTTT. Complete variable domain (other parts from reference TRBV19 and TRBJ1-1): DGGITQSPKYLFRKEGQNVTLSCEQNLNHDAMYWYRQDPGQGLRLIYYSQIVNDFQKGDIAEGYSVSREKKESFPLTVTSAQKNPTAFYLCASSKQEDTEAFFGQGTRLTVV.

V is TRBV9 and J is TRBJ1-1; no reliable D call. The V gene's germline CDR1 is SGDLS and CDR2 YYNGEE. This CDR3 has 13 residues. The V end lost 0 bases, the J end lost 9 bases, and 12 bases lay between the germline ends. The CDR3 sequence: CASSVERTAKAFF. DNA for the CDR3: TGTGCCAGCAGCGTAGAGCGGACGGCGAAAGCTTTCTTT. Full variable domain (missing parts from reference TRBV9 and TRBJ1-1): DSGVTQTPKHLITATGQRVTLRCSPRSGDLSVYWYQQSLDQGLQFLIQYYNGEERAKGNILERFSAQQFPDLHSELNLSSLELGDSALYFCASSVERTAKAFFGQGTRLTVV.

The rearrangement uses TRBV4-3 and TRBJ2-2; 7 bases are shared with TRBD2. Germline CDR1 LGHNA, CDR2 YSLEER. This CDR3 is built from 16 residues. V shed 1 base and J 6 bases; nucleotides not matched to a gene: 8. The CDR3: CASSQGTRGMAGELFF. DNA of the CDR3: TGCGCCAGCAGCCAAGGGACTAGAGGAATGGCCGGGGAGCTGTTTTTT.

This chain connects TRBV19 to TRBJ2-7; 8 bases fit TRBD1. The CDR3 is 15 residues long. Looked up from germline, CDR1 is LNHDA and CDR2 is SQIVND (reference sequence). With V trimmed by 5 bases and J by 2 bases, 8 bases remained unmatched. The CDR3 sequence: CASSLGQAPTYEQYF. The CDR3 coding sequence is TGTGCCAGTAGTTTGGGACAGGCGCCCACCTACGAGCAGTACTTC.

The chain links TRBV19 to TRBJ1-1; 7 nucleotides line up with TRBD1. Per germline, CDR1 LNHDA and CDR2 SQIVND (reference sequence). The V segment lost 4 bases and the J segment 5 bases; nucleotides outside the gene matches: 10. CDR3 length: 15 amino acids. CDR3 protein: CASSNPPGGQTEAFF. In DNA, the CDR3 is TGTGCCAGTAGTAACCCCCCAGGGGGGCAGACTGAAGCTTTCTTT.